These T cell receptor beta chains were read from a single sample in a study of T cells in Graves' hyperthyroidism and ophthalmopathy. TCRdb reprocessed the multiplex PCR reads via MiXCR and lists one record per CDR3 protein. The data show about 690,000 distinct CDR3 sequences, 17% seen once. Sequencing was done on a sample of blood. The receptors come from a man in his fifties or sixties with Graves' hyperthyroidism. CDR3s include the opening cysteine and the closing phenylalanine or tryptophan. Each record gives: clone size, J gene, V gene, D gene, CDR3 protein, CDR3 DNA. The D gene is left open where the match is weak. Size values are once, few and many counts, or a class for expanded clones, and some rows have none.

size: few
J: TRBJ2-7
V: TRBV20-1
D: .
CDR3: CSARTLEQGEYEQYF
DNA: TGCAGTGCTAGGACTTTAGAACAAGGGGAATACGAGCAGTACTTC

size: many
J: TRBJ1-3
V: TRBV27
D: .
CDR3: CASSSDIGSGNTIYF
DNA: TGTGCCAGCAGTTCGGACATCGGCTCTGGAAACACCATATATTTT

size: many
J: TRBJ2-1
V: TRBV5-6
D: .
CDR3: CASSWGAGSYNEQFF
DNA: TGTGCCAGCAGCTGGGGGGCAGGCTCCTACAATGAGCAGTTCTTC

size: .
J: TRBJ2-2
V: TRBV5-1
D: .
CDR3: CASSLGHSGLNTGELFF
DNA: TGCGCCAGCAGCTTGGGCCATAGCGGTTTGAACACCGGGGAGCTGTTTTTT

size: .
J: TRBJ2-5
V: TRBV18
D: TRBD2
CDR3: CASSPLNIIAGRGETQYF
DNA: TGTGCCAGCTCACCTCTGAACATAATAGCGGGAAGGGGAGAGACCCAGTACTTC

size: many
J: TRBJ1-5
V: TRBV27
D: .
CDR3: CASSLTPNQPQHF
DNA: TGTGCCAGCAGTTTAACCCCTAATCAGCCCCAGCATTTT

size: many
J: TRBJ2-6
V: TRBV27
D: .
CDR3: CASSTGANVLTF
DNA: TGTGCCAGCAGTACTGGGGCCAACGTCCTGACTTTC

size: many
J: TRBJ2-2
V: TRBV28
D: .
CDR3: CASTLLSGSPGNGELFF
DNA: TGTGCCAGCACCCTCCTGAGCGGGTCCCCTGGGAACGGGGAGCTGTTTTTT

size: many
J: TRBJ2-1
V: TRBV29-1
D: .
CDR3: CSVETSKSEQFF
DNA: TGCAGCGTTGAAACAAGTAAGAGTGAGCAGTTCTTC

size: .
J: TRBJ1-2
V: TRBV29-1
D: .
CDR3: CSSVEYGGYTF
DNA: TGCAGCAGCGTTGAGTACGGTGGCTACACCTTC

size: .
J: TRBJ1-5
V: TRBV6-1
D: .
CDR3: CASLYGAASYYSNQPQHF
DNA: TGTGCCAGCCTTTACGGGGCCGCCAGCTACTATAGCAATCAGCCCCAGCATTTT

size: few
J: TRBJ2-1
V: TRBV28
D: TRBD2
CDR3: CAGSSPRTSGSYNEQFF
DNA: TGTGCCGGCAGTTCCCCAAGGACTAGCGGGAGCTACAATGAGCAGTTCTTC

size: .
J: TRBJ2-7
V: TRBV6-2/TRBV6-3
D: .
CDR3: CASTDVSGPYEQYF
DNA: TGTGCCAGCACCGACGTCTCCGGGCCCTACGAGCAGTACTTC

size: many
J: TRBJ2-7
V: TRBV27
D: .
CDR3: CASSFTGAPIYEQYF
DNA: TGTGCCAGCAGTTTCACGGGGGCCCCGATCTACGAGCAGTACTTC

size: many
J: TRBJ2-1
V: TRBV7-9
D: TRBD2
CDR3: CASSSSGRGNEQFF
DNA: TGTGCCAGCAGCAGTAGCGGGAGAGGGAATGAGCAGTTCTTC

size: many
J: TRBJ2-1
V: TRBV7-9
D: TRBD2
CDR3: CASSSSGRNRNEQFF
DNA: TGTGCCAGCAGCTCCAGCGGGAGAAATCGCAATGAGCAGTTCTTC

size: many
J: TRBJ2-5
V: TRBV6-1
D: .
CDR3: CASSIGQIETQYF
DNA: TGTGCCAGCAGCATAGGACAAATCGAGACCCAGTACTTC

size: .
J: TRBJ2-1
V: TRBV15
D: .
CDR3: CATSSYRVVSYNEQFF
DNA: TGTGCCACCAGCAGCTACAGGGTGGTCTCCTACAATGAGCAGTTCTTC

size: many
J: TRBJ2-7
V: TRBV2
D: TRBD2
CDR3: CASRDLGEGPSYEQYF
DNA: TGTGCCAGCAGAGATCTCGGGGAGGGGCCCTCCTACGAGCAGTACTTC

size: .
J: TRBJ1-2
V: TRBV18
D: .
CDR3: CASSPPLPGTGVGYTF
DNA: TGTGCCAGCTCCCCGCCGCTTCCCGGGACCGGTGTCGGCTACACCTTC

size: .
J: TRBJ2-7
V: TRBV12-3/TRBV12-4
D: TRBD1
CDR3: CASQVGTVPYEQYF
DNA: TGTGCCAGTCAAGTCGGGACAGTTCCCTACGAGCAGTACTTC

size: many
J: TRBJ1-2
V: TRBV27
D: TRBD1
CDR3: CAGGTGGRYGYTF
DNA: TGTGCCGGAGGGACAGGGGGTCGGTATGGCTACACCTTC

size: many
J: TRBJ2-1
V: TRBV27
D: TRBD2
CDR3: CASSLSGLAGEGYNEQFF
DNA: TGTGCCAGCAGTTTATCGGGACTAGCGGGAGAAGGCTACAATGAGCAGTTCTTC

size: many
J: TRBJ2-1
V: TRBV20-1
D: .
CDR3: CSAPRGSGEQFF
DNA: TGCAGTGCTCCCCGGGGGTCGGGTGAGCAGTTCTTC

size: few
J: TRBJ2-1
V: TRBV14
D: TRBD2
CDR3: CASSPIRSSGFYPSYNEQFF
DNA: TGTGCCAGCAGCCCTATCAGGTCTAGCGGATTTTACCCCTCCTACAATGAGCAGTTCTTC

size: many
J: TRBJ1-1
V: TRBV18
D: .
CDR3: CASSVTGSGTEAFF
DNA: TGTGCCAGCTCAGTGACGGGGTCGGGCACTGAAGCTTTCTTT

size: many
J: TRBJ2-7
V: TRBV10-2
D: TRBD2
CDR3: CASSSGSSYEQYF
DNA: TGCGCCAGCAGTAGCGGGAGCTCCTACGAGCAGTACTTC

size: once
J: TRBJ1-2
V: TRBV4-1
D: TRBD1
CDR3: CASSHLGQGLDYGYTF
DNA: TGCGCCAGCAGCCACCTGGGACAGGGGTTGGACTATGGCTACACCTTC

size: many
J: TRBJ1-6
V: TRBV19
D: TRBD1
CDR3: CASSTGTGGNNSPLHF
DNA: TGTGCCAGTAGTACCGGGACAGGGGGCAATAATTCACCCCTCCACTTT

size: many
J: TRBJ2-7
V: TRBV2
D: .
CDR3: CASSETDNSYEQYF
DNA: TGTGCCAGCAGTGAAACAGACAACTCCTACGAGCAGTACTTC

size: .
J: TRBJ2-5
V: TRBV5-1
D: TRBD2
CDR3: CASSSGTSDQETQYF
DNA: TGCGCCAGCAGCTCCGGGACTAGCGACCAAGAGACCCAGTACTTC

size: many
J: TRBJ1-4
V: TRBV12-3/TRBV12-4
D: .
CDR3: CASSLWGIGEKLFF
DNA: TGTGCCAGCAGTTTATGGGGTATCGGTGAAAAACTGTTTTTT

size: .
J: TRBJ2-5
V: TRBV6-2/TRBV6-3
D: TRBD1
CDR3: CASSFPRTGFEETQYF
DNA: TGTGCCAGCAGTTTTCCCCGGACAGGGTTTGAAGAGACCCAGTACTTC

size: few
J: TRBJ2-1
V: TRBV30
D: .
CDR3: CAWEFYNEQFF
DNA: TGTGCCTGGGAGTTCTACAATGAGCAGTTCTTC

size: .
J: TRBJ1-2
V: TRBV20-1
D: TRBD1
CDR3: CSARDGTVSGYTF
DNA: TGCAGTGCTAGAGACGGGACAGTTTCGGGCTACACCTTC

size: .
J: TRBJ2-3
V: TRBV9
D: .
CDR3: CASSDGKSPDTQYF
DNA: TGTGCCAGCAGCGATGGGAAGTCCCCCGATACGCAGTATTTT

size: many
J: TRBJ2-1
V: TRBV6-2/TRBV6-3
D: .
CDR3: CASSYGGGPFSYNEQFF
DNA: TGTGCCAGCAGTTACGGAGGAGGCCCCTTCTCCTACAATGAGCAGTTCTTC

size: .
J: TRBJ2-5
V: TRBV5-1
D: TRBD2
CDR3: CASSSAGGPSRETQYF
DNA: TGCGCCAGCAGCTCAGCGGGAGGGCCCTCGCGAGAGACCCAGTACTTC

size: .
J: TRBJ2-2
V: TRBV6-1
D: TRBD2
CDR3: CASSPTGLELSGELFF
DNA: TGTGCCAGCAGTCCTACGGGACTAGAACTCTCCGGGGAGCTGTTTTTT

size: many
J: TRBJ1-5
V: TRBV6-1
D: .
CDR3: CASTWAGGNQPQHF
DNA: TGTGCCAGCACATGGGCAGGGGGCAATCAGCCCCAGCATTTT

size: many
J: TRBJ2-1
V: TRBV7-2
D: .
CDR3: CASSLLSSLEWASSYNEQFF
DNA: TGTGCCAGCAGCTTACTATCAAGTTTGGAGTGGGCGAGCTCCTACAATGAGCAGTTCTTC

size: .
J: TRBJ2-7
V: TRBV24-1
D: TRBD1
CDR3: CATSDRQGRAYEQYF
DNA: TGTGCCACCAGTGATCGACAGGGAAGGGCCTACGAGCAGTACTTC